Below, 31 T cell receptor beta chains from the same sample are listed, as sequenced in a study of T cell repertoires in cytomegalovirus infection. TCRdb itself ran the reads through MiXCR, one entry per CDR3 protein. This table has fewer than 300,000 distinct CDR3 sequences, roughly a quarter appearing once. The sample was PBMCs. The receptors here all came from a human donor in good health (CMV status not recorded). Some clones in this sample may be carry-over from other donors' samples.

The chain is built from TRBV28 and TRBJ1-1; tentative D call: TRBD1 (5 bases). The ends were cut back, 6 bases at V and 1 base at J, with 12 bases in the middle. The germline V gene has CDR1 MDHEN and CDR2 SYDVKM. This CDR3 comprises 14 residues. The CDR3 loop is CASSPGTENTEAFF. The DNA of the CDR3 is TGTGCCAGCAGCCCCGGGACGGAGAACACTGAAGCTTTCTTT. Combining the CDR3 with reference TRBV28 and TRBJ1-1 gives the whole variable domain DVKVTQSSRYLVKRTGEKVFLECVQDMDHENMFWYRQDPGLGLRLIYFSYDVKMKEKGDIPEGYSVSREKKERFSLILESASTNQTSMYLCASSPGTENTEAFFGQGTRLTVV.

This clonotype was observed a few times. The genes are TRBV5-1 and TRBJ1-5; D gene uncertain. The germline V gene has CDR1 SGHRS and CDR2 YFSETQ. V lost 4 bases and J 9 bases, leaving 14 bases between the germline ends. This CDR3 has 13 residues. CDR3 protein: CASSAEGDRPQHF. CDR3 nucleotide sequence: TGCGCCAGCAGCGCTGAAGGTGATCGGCCCCAGCATTTT.

This clonotype has only a few counts. This chain joins TRBV7-2 and TRBJ2-1, with TRBD2 matching 9 bases. Trimming cost V 4 bases and J 6 bases; bases outside gene matches: 10. Germline V lookup: CDR1 SGHTA, CDR2 FQGNSA. There are 16 residues in the CDR3. The CDR3 spells CASSWARGGRANEQFF. The DNA of the CDR3 is TGTGCCAGCAGCTGGGCTAGGGGCGGGAGGGCCAATGAGCAGTTCTTC.

The chain employs TRBV4-3 and TRBJ2-5; D unclear. V shed 0 bases and J shed 4 bases, with 6 bases lying between them. Per the germline V gene, CDR1 is LGHNA and CDR2 is YSLEER. The length of the CDR3 is 13 residues. The CDR3 is CASSQDQRETQYF. The CDR3 bases are TGCGCCAGCAGCCAAGATCAGCGAGAGACCCAGTACTTC.

This clonotype occurred many times. The gene calls are TRBV7-3 and TRBJ2-5; 15 positions match TRBD2. CDR1 SGHTA and CDR2 FQGTGA come from the germline V gene. CDR3 length: 16 residues. V lost 5 bases, J lost 4 bases, and 5 bases stayed unmatched. The CDR3 loop is CASSLGLAGGRETQYF. CDR3 bases: TGTGCCAGCAGCCTAGGACTAGCGGGGGGGCGAGAGACCCAGTACTTC.

This clonotype came up once. CDR3 DNA sequence: TGTGCCAGCACCATTTCCGGGACAGAAAAATTTGAGCAGTACTTC. This encodes CASTISGTEKFEQYF. The chain carries TRBV7-2 and TRBJ2-7; 7 bases match TRBD1. With V trimmed by 7 bases and J by 7 bases, 16 bases remained unmatched. Looked up from germline, CDR1 is SGHTA and CDR2 is FQGNSA. The CDR3 sequence is 15 residues long.

This clonotype was counted many times. The chain links TRBV7-6 to TRBJ2-5; maybe TRBD2 (6 bases). Germline V lookup: CDR1 SGHVS, CDR2 FNYEAQ. CDR3 length: 14 amino acids. The V end was cut by 5 bases, the J end by 4 bases, with 14 bases between. DNA of the CDR3: TGTGCCAGCAGCCCCGGGTGGAGGGCAGAGACCCAGTACTTC. Protein sequence: CASSPGWRAETQYF.

The rearrangement uses TRBV6-6 and TRBJ2-3; D is uncertain. Per germline, CDR1 MNHNY and CDR2 SVGAGI (reference sequence). The CDR3 is 14 residues long. Trimming removed 0 bases at V and 0 bases at J, with 4 bases between. The CDR3, as DNA: TGTGCCAGCAGTTACTCGACTAGCACAGATACGCAGTATTTT. It is translated as CASSYSTSTDTQYF.

The rearrangement joins TRBV19 to TRBJ1-1, with D possibly being TRBD1 (6 bases). The ends were cut back, 0 bases at V and 9 bases at J, with 14 bases in the middle. The CDR3 has 14 residues. Germline V gene data show CDR1 as LNHDA and CDR2 as SQIVND (reference sequence). The CDR3 spells CASSIEQGSMKAFF. The CDR3 DNA is TGTGCCAGTAGTATAGAGCAGGGGAGTATGAAAGCTTTCTTT.

V is TRBV29-1 and J is TRBJ2-1; D unresolved. Germline loops: CDR1 SQVTM, CDR2 ANQGSEA. V lost 4 bases and J lost 9, with 16 bases in between. CDR3 size: 13 residues. In DNA form, the CDR3 reads TGCAGCGTTGGACTTCTCCCCGGCGGTGAGCAGTTCTTC. Its protein product is CSVGLLPGGEQFF.

This clonotype was seen many times. The chain uses TRBV7-8 and TRBJ2-1; 13 nucleotides match TRBD2. V shed 4 bases and J 4 bases; nucleotides not matched to a gene: 19. This CDR3 is built from 21 residues. The V gene's germline CDR1 is SGHVS and CDR2 FQNEAQ. CDR3 amino acids: CASSYRYPGLAGKTIYNEQFF. Written as DNA, the CDR3 is TGTGCCAGCAGCTATAGGTATCCGGGACTAGCGGGAAAAACTATATACAATGAGCAGTTCTTC. Supplemented by reference TRBV7-8 and TRBJ2-1, the full variable domain reads GAGVSQSPRYKVAKRGQDVALRCDPISGHVSLFWYQQALGQGPEFLTYFQNEAQLDKSGLPSDRFFAERPEGSVSTLKIQRTQQEDSAVYLCASSYRYPGLAGKTIYNEQFFGPGTRLTVL.

This chain's CDR3 is CASSFGDPTGPQHF. DNA for the CDR3: TGTGCCAGCAGCTTCGGAGACCCCACTGGGCCCCAGCATTTT. This chain uses TRBV12-3 or TRBV12-4 with TRBJ1-5, with unresolved D. The V gene lost 6 bases and the J gene lost 9 bases, with 18 bases spanning the gap. The CDR3 length is 14 residues.

This clonotype was counted ten times or more. The chain joins TRBV5-6 to TRBJ1-2; D possibly corresponds to TRBD1 (6 bases). Per the germline V gene, CDR1 is SGHDT and CDR2 is YYEEEE. Between the trimmed V and J ends, which lost 1 base and 4 bases, there was a span of 11 bases. CDR3 length equals 14 residues. The CDR3 DNA sequence: TGTGCCAGCAGCTTGCCCGGGGGCGGCTATGGCTACACCTTC. It is translated as CASSLPGGGYGYTF.

The table lists this clonotype with a few counts. The V and J genes are TRBV5-1 and TRBJ2-1, with D unresolved. Trimming cost V 1 base and J 0 bases, with 8 bases left between them. The CDR3 spans 15 residues. Germline V gene lookup returns CDR1 SGHRS and CDR2 YFSETQ. The CDR3 region has the DNA TGCGCCAGCAGCTTGACTTCCAGCTCCTACAATGAGCAGTTCTTC. It translates to CASSLTSSSYNEQFF.

The V call is TRBV29-1, the J call TRBJ2-5; unclear D gene. CDR3 length: 12 residues. V was clipped by 4 bases and J by 2 bases, with 8 bases between them. Germline-derived CDR1 and CDR2 are SQVTM and ANQGSEA. The DNA for the CDR3 is TGCAGCGTTGGTGTAGGTCAAGAGACCCAGTACTTC. Its protein is CSVGVGQETQYF. Variable domain in full (rest from reference TRBV29-1 and TRBJ2-5): SAVISQKPSRDICQRGTSLTIQCQVDSQVTMMFWYRQQPGQSLTLIATANQGSEATYESGFVIDKFPISRPNLTFSTLTVSNMSPEDSSIYLCSVGVGQETQYFGPGTRLLVL.

The chain is built from TRBV5-1 and TRBJ2-5; D perhaps matches TRBD1 (6 bases). V was cut by 5 bases and J by 0 bases, with 8 bases left in between. The CDR3 has 13 amino acids. The V gene's germline CDR1 is SGHRS and CDR2 YFSETQ. The CDR3 sequence: CASSGDNQETQYF. CDR3 DNA: TGCGCCAGCAGTGGGGACAACCAAGAGACCCAGTACTTC. The full variable domain, completed using reference TRBV5-1 and TRBJ2-5, is KAGVTQTPRYLIKTRGQQVTLSCSPISGHRSVSWYQQTPGQGLQFLFEYFSETQRNKGNFPGRFSGRQFSNSRSEMNVSTLELGDSALYLCASSGDNQETQYFGPGTRLLVL.

The chain uses TRBV5-4 and TRBJ2-1; D perhaps matches TRBD2 (7 bases). V was pared by 6 bases and J by 2 bases, with 15 bases between. From germline, CDR1 is SGHNT and CDR2 YYREEE (reference sequence). This CDR3 is built from 15 residues. The CDR3 nucleotides are TGTGCCAGCAACTCGGGGGGCTTGACCTACAATGAGCAGTTCTTC. It translates to CASNSGGLTYNEQFF.

This clonotype was seen repeatedly, ten times or more. This chain uses TRBV12-3 or TRBV12-4 with TRBJ1-1, with 10 bases that match TRBD1. CDR3 length: 14 amino acids. The V gene end was trimmed by 6 bases and the J gene end by 2 bases; junction bases not matched to a gene: 3. DNA of the CDR3: TGTGCCAGCAGCCGGACAGGGGGAAACACTGAAGCTTTCTTT. Residues: CASSRTGGNTEAFF.

This clonotype has only a few counts. The rearrangement links TRBV7-9 to TRBJ2-1; D remains ambiguous. CDR3 size: 14 residues. V shed 4 bases and J shed 0 bases, with 7 bases lying between them. Per germline, CDR1 SEHNR and CDR2 FQNEAQ (reference sequence). The CDR3 loop is CASSWGSSYNEQFF. The DNA of the CDR3 is TGTGCCAGCAGCTGGGGAAGCTCCTACAATGAGCAGTTCTTC.

This clonotype has only a few counts. The rearrangement joins TRBV7-2 to TRBJ1-2, with D tentatively TRBD1 (5 bases). Trimming shortened V by 0 bases and J by 8 bases, and 10 bases separated the two germline ends. CDR1 is SGHTA, CDR2 FQGNSA, per germline. This CDR3 is built from 13 residues. For the CDR3, the DNA is TGTGCCAGCAGCTTAGCGGGGGTTGGCGGCTACACCTTC. Amino acids: CASSLAGVGGYTF.

V and J are TRBV28 and TRBJ1-1; D not resolved. The V end was cut by 0 bases, the J end by 6 bases, with 11 bases between. The CDR3 is made up of 14 amino acids. From germline, CDR1 is MDHEN and CDR2 SYDVKM. The DNA for the CDR3 is TGTGCCAGCAGTTTATGGGTAGTCGGCGCTGAAGCTTTCTTT. Encoded protein: CASSLWVVGAEAFF.

This clonotype was seen more than once but under ten times. This chain links TRBV15 with TRBJ2-1; no reliable D call. The CDR3 totals 16 residues. Looked up from germline, CDR1 is LNHNV and CDR2 is YYDKDF (reference sequence). The germline V and J ends were trimmed by 0 bases and 0 bases, with 9 bases remaining between them. The CDR3 loop reads CATSREADSSYNEQFF. The CDR3 nucleotides read TGTGCCACCAGCAGAGAGGCGGATAGCTCCTACAATGAGCAGTTCTTC.

This clonotype has more than one count but fewer than ten. The chain recombines TRBV15 with TRBJ2-7; 12 bases line up with TRBD2. This CDR3 has 17 residues. Germline lookup yields CDR1 LNHNV and CDR2 YYDKDF (reference sequence). V dropped 5 bases and J dropped 1; count of bases not matched to a gene: 9. The CDR3 region is CATSPLAGGIRSYEQYF. CDR3 bases: TGTGCCACCAGCCCGCTAGCGGGAGGGATCCGGTCCTACGAGCAGTACTTC.

The chain carries TRBV15 and TRBJ2-7, with TRBD2 matching over 10 bases. V was clipped by 4 bases and J by 4 bases; unmatched bases: 7. CDR1 is LNHNV and CDR2 is YYDKDF in the germline V gene (reference sequence). The CDR3 runs 15 residues. The chain's CDR3 is CATSIGGLAAYEQYF. Written as DNA, the CDR3 is TGTGCCACCAGCATAGGTGGACTAGCGGCTTACGAGCAGTACTTC.

The CDR3, as DNA: TGTGCCAGCAGCTTAAAAGTAACGAGTTACGAGCAGTACGTC. Translation: CASSLKVTSYEQYV. The chain joins TRBV7-2 to TRBJ2-7; no clear D gene. CDR3 length equals 14 residues. V lost 2 bases to trimming and J lost 4 bases, with 12 bases between them. The V gene's germline CDR1 is SGHTA and CDR2 FQGNSA.

The J gene is TRBJ1-3, the V gene TRBV7-6, with 7 bases matching TRBD1. Germline-derived CDR1 and CDR2 are SGHVS and FNYEAQ. This CDR3 has 12 amino acids. V lost 4 bases, J lost 9 bases, and 3 bases stayed unmatched. DNA for the CDR3: TGTGCCAGCAGCTCAGAGGGGGCCACCATATATTTT. It translates to CASSSEGATIYF.

This clonotype has ten or more counts. The rearrangement links TRBV7-8 to TRBJ1-3; 9 nucleotides match TRBD1. The J segment lost 3 bases and the V segment lost 5 bases, leaving 5 bases of the junction unmatched. CDR1 and CDR2 from the germline V gene are SGHVS and FQNEAQ. The CDR3 runs 15 residues. The CDR3 nucleotides read TGTGCCAGCAGCCCCACAGGGGGCGATGGAAACACCATATATTTT. It is translated as CASSPTGGDGNTIYF.

This chain uses TRBV20-1 with TRBJ1-5; 8 bases line up with TRBD1. The CDR3 covers 14 residues. V was pared by 6 bases and J by 5 bases, with 9 bases of the junction left unmatched. Per germline, CDR1 DFQATT and CDR2 SNEGSKA (reference sequence). In nucleotides, the CDR3 is TGCAGTGCCGGCCCAGGGGGCTCAGATCAGCCCCAGCATTTT. Translating it yields CSAGPGGSDQPQHF.

This clonotype has only a few counts. This chain links TRBV11-2 with TRBJ1-2, with TRBD1 matching 11 bases. This CDR3 is built from 16 residues. V lost 2 bases, J lost 4 bases, and 6 bases stayed unmatched. From germline, CDR1 is SGHAT and CDR2 FQNNGV. CDR3: CASSLFRGQGAYGYTF. The CDR3 bases are TGTGCCAGCAGCTTATTCCGAGGACAGGGGGCCTATGGCTACACCTTC.

This clonotype has a handful of counts. The chain has TRBV20-1 and TRBJ2-1, with 7 bases lining up with TRBD1. V gave up 6 bases and J gave up 3 bases; unmatched junction bases: 8. CDR1 is DFQATT and CDR2 is SNEGSKA in the germline V gene (reference sequence). The CDR3 consists of 14 residues. CDR3 in amino acids: CSATGTDNYNEQFF. DNA for the CDR3: TGCAGTGCAACCGGGACAGATAACTACAATGAGCAGTTCTTC.

Comments on this clonotype: A much bigger clone sits one base away, suggesting this may be a read error. This chain uses TRBV28 with TRBJ2-7; 7 bases line up with TRBD1. The germline gives CDR1 MDHEN, CDR2 SYDVKM. V trimming: 5 bases; J trimming: 5 bases; junction bases outside the gene matches: 3. This CDR3 comprises 12 residues. DNA for the CDR3: TGTGCCAGCAGTCCGACAGGGCACGAGCAGTACTTC. Its protein product is CASSPTGHEQYF.